The rows below give T cell receptor beta chains drawn from one sample of a study of regulatory and conventional T cells in RAG deficiency. Method: immunoSEQ multiplex PCR; TCRdb's copy keeps in-frame clones and lacks some. Here the sample spans tens of thousands of clones, 85% to 95% being singletons. These data were likewise used in another study, on regulatory T cells.

The specimen sequenced was Tregs sorted from blood. Receptors originate from a human donor in good health. Each CDR3 is given with its conserved first and last residue. The D gene is left open where the match is weak. The size field is filled for only some rows; it gives once, few, many or a size class.

j_gene,v_gene,abundance,d_gene,CDR3aa,CDR3nt
TRBJ2-1,TRBV5-1,NA,TRBD1,CASSFYPGTVLNEQFF,TGCGCCAGCAGCTTCTATCCTGGGACAGTCCTAAATGAGCAGTTCTTC
TRBJ2-1,TRBV9,NA,TRBD2,CASSVGTSYNEQFF,TGTGCCAGCAGCGTCGGGACTAGCTACAATGAGCAGTTCTTC
TRBJ1-1,TRBV5-4,NA,NA,CASSPAAGRGTEAFF,TGTGCCAGCAGCCCCGCCGCGGGTCGAGGTACTGAAGCTTTCTTT
TRBJ1-4,TRBV5-1,NA,NA,CASSGGPNEKLFF,TGCGCCAGCAGCGGAGGGCCGAATGAAAAACTGTTTTTT
TRBJ1-6,TRBV7-8,NA,NA,CASSLVGGWGSPLHF,TGTGCCAGCAGCTTAGTGGGGGGCTGGGGGTCACCCCTCCACTTT
TRBJ1-1,TRBV14,NA,TRBD1,CASSPRQGWNTEAFF,TGTGCCAGCAGCCCACGACAGGGCTGGAACACTGAAGCTTTCTTT
TRBJ1-1,TRBV29-1,NA,TRBD1,CSDNIMLGTGELNTEAFF,TGCAGCGATAACATTATGCTCGGGACAGGAGAACTGAACACTGAAGCTTTCTTT
TRBJ2-3,TRBV6-5,NA,NA,CASSYSYTGYGDTQYF,TGTGCCAGCAGTTACTCGTATACAGGGTATGGGGATACGCAGTATTTT
TRBJ2-7,TRBV7-3,NA,NA,CASSFDGFNEQYF,TGTGCCAGCAGCTTCGACGGGTTCAACGAGCAGTACTTC
TRBJ2-7,TRBV11-1,NA,NA,CASSLSFGGTAYEQYF,TGTGCCAGCAGCTTAAGCTTTGGAGGGACAGCCTACGAGCAGTACTTC
TRBJ2-6,TRBV27,NA,TRBD1,CASSGTARSSGANVLTF,TGTGCCAGCAGTGGGACAGCTAGAAGCTCTGGGGCCAACGTCCTGACTTTC
TRBJ1-5,TRBV6-6,NA,NA,CASSNRQGQPQHF,TGTGCCAGCAGTAACCGCCAGGGGCAGCCCCAGCATTTT
TRBJ1-4,TRBV5-6,NA,NA,CASSLGPSEKLFF,TGTGCCAGCAGCTTGGGGCCGAGTGAAAAACTGTTTTTT
TRBJ2-3,TRBV11-3,NA,NA,CASSFVGEWADTQYF,TGTGCCAGCAGCTTCGTAGGGGAATGGGCAGATACGCAGTATTTT
TRBJ1-3,TRBV7-9,NA,NA,CASSLGGSSGNTIYF,TGTGCCAGCAGCTTAGGCGGGAGCTCTGGAAACACCATATATTTT
TRBJ2-2,TRBV28,NA,TRBD2,CASSLILAGAQNTGELFF,TGTGCCAGCAGTTTAATTCTAGCGGGGGCCCAGAACACCGGGGAGCTGTTTTTT
TRBJ1-1,TRBV2,NA,NA,CASSVDLNTEAFF,TGTGCCAGCAGTGTGGACTTAAACACTGAAGCTTTCTTT
TRBJ1-1,TRBV10-3,NA,NA,CAISVVGVWEFGEAFF,TGTGCCATCAGTGTCGTGGGGGTTTGGGAATTCGGTGAAGCTTTCTTT
TRBJ2-7,TRBV20-1,NA,NA,CSAGWNYEQYF,TGCAGTGCTGGCTGGAACTACGAGCAGTACTTC
TRBJ1-2,TRBV6-1,NA,TRBD1,CASSTGGTNNGYTF,TGTGCCAGCTCAACAGGGGGCACCAACAATGGCTACACCTTC
TRBJ2-5,TRBV20-1,NA,NA,CSAWEETQYF,TGCAGTGCATGGGAAGAGACCCAGTACTTC
TRBJ1-6,TRBV30,NA,TRBD1,CAWSRGWTGLNSPLHF,TGTGCCTGGAGTCGGGGTTGGACAGGGTTAAATTCACCCCTCCACTTT
TRBJ1-2,TRBV4-1,NA,NA,CASSQEAGARGYGYTF,TGCGCCAGCAGCCAAGAGGCCGGAGCGCGGGGCTATGGCTACACCTTC
TRBJ1-1,TRBV6-4,NA,TRBD1,CASSDRVGAEAFF,TGTGCCAGCAGCGACAGGGTAGGGGCTGAAGCTTTCTTT
TRBJ2-1,TRBV6-5,NA,TRBD2,CASTGGGGRDNEQFF,TGTGCCAGCACGGGGGGTGGGGGACGTGACAATGAGCAGTTCTTC
TRBJ1-1,TRBV5-1,NA,TRBD1,CASSAFGTGLNTEAFF,TGCGCCAGCAGCGCTTTCGGGACAGGTCTGAACACTGAAGCTTTCTTT
TRBJ1-2,TRBV6-1,NA,NA,CASRISDNNYGYTF,TGTGCCAGCAGAATATCCGACAATAACTATGGCTACACCTTC
TRBJ1-5,TRBV2,NA,TRBD1,CASSEQFETGRYQPQHF,TGTGCCAGCAGTGAGCAATTTGAGACAGGGAGGTATCAGCCCCAGCATTTT
TRBJ1-1,TRBV5-1,NA,NA,CASSSGQAVNTEAFF,TGCGCCAGCAGCTCTGGGCAGGCCGTGAACACTGAAGCTTTCTTT
TRBJ1-6,TRBV5-1,NA,NA,CASSSGSFDNSPLHF,TGCGCCAGCAGTTCGGGGAGTTTCGATAATTCACCCCTCCACTTT
TRBJ1-1,TRBV7-9,NA,TRBD1,CASSPKTGGYTEAFF,TGTGCCAGCAGCCCCAAAACAGGGGGATACACTGAAGCTTTCTTT
TRBJ2-7,TRBV5-1,NA,TRBD1,CASRTGPQYEQYF,TGCGCCAGCAGGACAGGGCCTCAGTACGAGCAGTACTTC
TRBJ1-1,TRBV5-4,NA,NA,CASSLRNTEAFF,TGTGCCAGCAGCTTGCGGAACACTGAAGCTTTCTTT
TRBJ2-3,TRBV6-1,NA,NA,CASVRGLSTDTQYF,TGTGCCAGCGTACGAGGGCTGAGCACAGATACGCAGTATTTT
TRBJ2-1,TRBV2,NA,NA,CASSVDHEQFF,TGTGCCAGCAGTGTGGACCATGAGCAGTTCTTC
TRBJ1-2,TRBV5-5,NA,NA,CASTSFYGYTF,TGTGCCAGCACAAGTTTCTATGGCTACACCTTC
TRBJ2-2,TRBV11-2,NA,NA,CASRKTVNTGELFF,TGTGCCAGCAGAAAGACAGTGAACACCGGGGAGCTGTTTTTT
TRBJ1-1,TRBV25-1,NA,TRBD1,CASSGIRQGPTEAFF,TGTGCCAGCAGTGGAATCCGACAGGGTCCCACTGAAGCTTTCTTT
TRBJ2-6,TRBV19,NA,TRBD1,CASSIGWGTVLLTSGANVLTF,TGTGCCAGTAGTATAGGATGGGGGACAGTGCTTCTTACCTCTGGGGCCAACGTCCTGACTTTC
TRBJ2-5,TRBV5-1,NA,TRBD1,CASSLEGQSETQYF,TGCGCCAGCAGCTTGGAGGGACAGTCAGAGACCCAGTACTTC
TRBJ2-4,TRBV19,once,TRBD2,CASSLPVERGAKNIQYF,TGTGCCAGTAGTCTCCCAGTCGAGCGGGGGGCCAAAAACATTCAGTACTTC
TRBJ2-7,TRBV27,NA,TRBD1,CASSLPGTGTYEQYF,TGTGCCAGCAGTCTACCCGGGACAGGAACCTACGAGCAGTACTTC
TRBJ1-2,TRBV7-2,NA,TRBD1,CASSLGTGSSYGYTF,TGTGCCAGCAGCTTAGGGACAGGGTCTAGCTATGGCTACACCTTC
TRBJ1-5,TRBV30,NA,NA,CAWADSSNQPQHF,TGTGCCTGGGCCGACAGTAGCAATCAGCCCCAGCATTTT
TRBJ2-7,TRBV6-1,NA,NA,CASSEYWGLSYEQYF,TGTGCCAGCAGTGAATATTGGGGCTTATCCTACGAGCAGTACTTC
TRBJ2-1,TRBV29-1,NA,NA,CSVGVGNEQFF,TGCAGCGTCGGGGTAGGGAATGAGCAGTTCTTC
TRBJ1-5,TRBV7-8,NA,TRBD1,CASSLIGTGNQPQHF,TGTGCCAGCAGCTTAATCGGGACAGGGAACCAGCCCCAGCATTTT
TRBJ1-6,TRBV11-2,NA,NA,CASSLVLGGSYNSPLHF,TGTGCCAGCAGCTTGGTCCTCGGGGGCTCCTATAATTCACCCCTCCACTTT
TRBJ1-6,TRBV6-1,NA,NA,CASSEYSSYNSPLHF,TGTGCCAGCAGTGAATATAGCTCCTATAATTCACCCCTCCACTTT
TRBJ2-3,TRBV5-1,NA,NA,CASSISGATDTQYF,TGCGCCAGCAGCATATCGGGGGCCACAGATACGCAGTATTTT
TRBJ1-6,TRBV7-8,NA,NA,CASSLVQPAHNSPLHF,TGTGCCAGCAGCTTAGTTCAGCCCGCACATAATTCACCCCTCCACTTT
TRBJ1-5,TRBV19,NA,NA,CASSMGLGVVNQPQHF,TGTGCCAGTAGTATGGGCTTGGGGGTCGTTAATCAGCCCCAGCATTTT
TRBJ2-2,TRBV11-2,NA,NA,CASRLSTKGTGELFF,TGTGCCAGCAGACTCTCAACTAAGGGCACCGGGGAGCTGTTTTTT
TRBJ1-3,TRBV19,NA,NA,CASSMRTVSGNTIYF,TGTGCCAGTAGTATGCGCACAGTCTCTGGAAACACCATATATTTT
TRBJ2-3,TRBV5-1,NA,NA,CASSPTMGTQYF,TGCGCCAGCAGCCCCACTATGGGTACGCAGTATTTT
TRBJ2-3,TRBV11-2,NA,NA,CASSLGTSTDTQYF,TGTGCCAGCAGCTTGGGGACTAGCACAGATACGCAGTATTTT
TRBJ1-2,TRBV6-5,NA,NA,CASSKGFLYYGYTF,TGTGCCAGCAGCAAGGGGTTCTTATACTATGGCTACACCTTC
TRBJ2-5,TRBV9,NA,NA,CASSVSPGIQETQYF,TGTGCCAGCAGCGTCAGCCCAGGGATTCAAGAGACCCAGTACTTC